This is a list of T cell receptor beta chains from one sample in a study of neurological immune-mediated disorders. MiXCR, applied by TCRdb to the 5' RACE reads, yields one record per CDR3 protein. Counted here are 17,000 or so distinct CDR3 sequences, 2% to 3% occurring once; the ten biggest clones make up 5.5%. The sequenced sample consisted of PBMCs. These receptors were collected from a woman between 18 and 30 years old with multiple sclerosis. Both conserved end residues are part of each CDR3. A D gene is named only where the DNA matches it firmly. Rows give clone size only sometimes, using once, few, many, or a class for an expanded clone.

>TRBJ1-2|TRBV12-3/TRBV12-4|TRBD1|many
TGTGCCAGCAGTCCGACAGGGCTGCGATTCTATGGCTACACCTTC
CASSPTGLRFYGYTF
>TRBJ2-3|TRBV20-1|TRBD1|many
TGCAGTGCCAGCTGGACAGGGCAAGATACGCAGTATTTT
CSASWTGQDTQYF
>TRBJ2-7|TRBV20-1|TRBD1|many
TGCAGTGCTAGTTTCAGGGGGCGGTACGAGCAGTACTTC
CSASFRGRYEQYF
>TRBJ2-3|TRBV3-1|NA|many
TGTGCCAGCAGCCAGCACCCGGGGTACGACACAGATACGCAGTATTTT
CASSQHPGYDTDTQYF
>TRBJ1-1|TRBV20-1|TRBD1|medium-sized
TGCAGTGCTAGAGTTTCAGGGGGCGCGTGGACTGAAGCTTTCTTT
CSARVSGGAWTEAFF
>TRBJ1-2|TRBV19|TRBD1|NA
TGTGCCAGTACAGGGGGCGAGGGCTACACCTTC
CASTGGEGYTF
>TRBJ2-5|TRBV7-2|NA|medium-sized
TGTGCCAGCAGCTTAGTTGGTAGTGGGCCTAGCGCGGAAGAGACCCAGTACTTC
CASSLVGSGPSAEETQYF
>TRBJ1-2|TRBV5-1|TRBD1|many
TGCGCCAGCAGCTGGGACAGGGATGGCTACACCTTC
CASSWDRDGYTF
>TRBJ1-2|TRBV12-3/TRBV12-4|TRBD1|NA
TGTGCCAGCAGCGAAACAGGGGGCGCGATGATCGGCTACACCTTC
CASSETGGAMIGYTF
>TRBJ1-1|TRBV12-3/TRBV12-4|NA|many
TGTGCCAGCAGACCAGCCGATTTCAACACTGAAGCTTTCTTT
CASRPADFNTEAFF